Each of the 29 T cell receptor beta chains below was sequenced from the same sample in a study of cytomegalovirus exposure and HLA in healthy donors (dated by TCRdb to the late 2010s). Libraries were made using the immunoSEQ multiplex PCR assay. A mixture of 60 forward primers for TCR Vbeta segments and 13 reverse primers for TCR Jbeta segments was used in the multiplex PCR. TCRdb's version of the immuneACCESS table is confined to in-frame rearrangements and falls short of the full clone set. An unresolved V gene accounts for under half of the shortfall where checked; the remainder is of unknown origin. The sample data list nearly 300,000 clones, and around 86% of these were observed just once. The top ten constitute roughly 4% of the sample. The material sequenced was PBMCs. All receptors derive from a man in his forties or fifties in good health and CMV-seropositive.

This sequence joins TRBV7-9 and TRBJ2-1; possible D gene TRBD2, 6 bases. Germline V lookup: CDR1 SEHNR, CDR2 FQNEAQ (reference sequence). The V gene lost 4 bases and the J gene lost 6 bases, with 13 bases spanning the gap. The CDR3 extends over 14 amino acids. The CDR3 protein is CASSSRDSRNEQFF. DNA for the CDR3: TGTGCCAGCAGCTCCCGGGACTCCCGCAATGAGCAGTTCTTC. Full variable domain (rest looked up from reference TRBV7-9 and TRBJ2-1): DTGVSQNPRHKITKRGQNVTFRCDPISEHNRLYWYRQTLGQGPEFLTYFQNEAQLEKSRLLSDRFSAERPKGSFSTLEIQRTEQGDSAMYLCASSSRDSRNEQFFGPGTRLTVL.

This chain links TRBV25-1 with TRBJ1-5; D unclear. This CDR3 has 14 residues. V lost 3 bases to trimming and J lost 0 bases, with 6 bases between them. Germline V gene data show CDR1 as MGHDK and CDR2 as SYGVNS. This CDR3 is CASSDILSNQPQHF. The DNA of the CDR3 is TGTGCCAGCAGTGACATACTTAGCAATCAGCCCCAGCATTTT.

This chain uses TRBV28 with TRBJ1-2; TRBD1 aligns across 9 bases. CDR3 size: 17 residues. Looked up from germline, CDR1 is MDHEN and CDR2 is SYDVKM. V shed 4 bases and J 4 bases; nucleotides not matched to a gene: 13. The CDR3 DNA reads as TGTGCCAGCAGTTCCGGGACAGGGAAATCATCTAGCTATGGCTACACCTTC. Translated, it gives CASSSGTGKSSSYGYTF.

In nucleotides, the CDR3 is TGTGCCAGTAGTTACCTCGGGGGACTCCCGATCTCCGAGCAGTACTTC. Translation: CASSYLGGLPISEQYF. The V call is TRBV19, the J call TRBJ2-7; D is perhaps TRBD2 (6 bases). The CDR3 is 16 residues long. The V gene's germline CDR1 is LNHDA and CDR2 SQIVND (reference sequence). Trimming took off 5 bases at V and 6 bases at J, with 23 bases between the two ends. Combining the CDR3 with reference TRBV19 and TRBJ2-7 gives the whole variable domain DGGITQSPKYLFRKEGQNVTLSCEQNLNHDAMYWYRQDPGQGLRLIYYSQIVNDFQKGDIAEGYSVSREKKESFPLTVTSAQKNPTAFYLCASSYLGGLPISEQYFGPGTRLTVT.

The CDR3 spells CASSLPQGGAFF. The DNA for the CDR3 is TGTGCCAGCAGTTTGCCACAAGGGGGAGCTTTCTTT. V and J are TRBV28 and TRBJ1-1, with a weak D call TRBD1 (6 bases). The CDR3 sequence is 12 residues long. Trimming took 3 bases from V and 10 from J, leaving 12 bases between them. Looked up from germline, CDR1 is MDHEN and CDR2 is SYDVKM. The whole variable domain, remainder taken from reference TRBV28 and TRBJ1-1, is DVKVTQSSRYLVKRTGEKVFLECVQDMDHENMFWYRQDPGLGLRLIYFSYDVKMKEKGDIPEGYSVSREKKERFSLILESASTNQTSMYLCASSLPQGGAFFGQGTRLTVV.

V is TRBV10-1 and J is TRBJ1-1, with D hard to call. Trimming pared 5 bases from V and 5 bases from J, leaving 15 bases between. The CDR3 runs 14 residues. In germline, CDR1 is WNHNN, CDR2 SYGVQD (reference sequence). The CDR3 protein is CASSWLPEGTEAFF. The CDR3, as DNA: TGCGCCAGCAGTTGGCTCCCGGAGGGTACTGAAGCTTTCTTT.

V gene TRBV7-9 combines with J gene TRBJ2-1, with 12 bases identical to TRBD2. The V and J ends lost 1 base and 6 bases, in that order; junction bases with no gene match: 7. CDR1 is SEHNR and CDR2 is FQNEAQ in the germline V gene (reference sequence). This CDR3 has 17 residues. In nucleotides, the CDR3 is TGTGCCAGCAGCTTAGGCCGGACTAGCGGGACAGGCAATGAGCAGTTCTTC. It translates to CASSLGRTSGTGNEQFF.

This clone was seen only a few times. CDR3 sequence: CASSLDGSSYNEQFF. In DNA form, the CDR3 reads TGCGCCAGCAGCTTGGACGGGAGCTCCTACAATGAGCAGTTCTTC. The chain has TRBV5-1 and TRBJ2-1, with D maybe TRBD2 (6 bases). Trimming removed 0 bases at V and 0 bases at J, with 7 bases between. This CDR3 has 15 residues. Germline V lookup: CDR1 SGHRS, CDR2 YFSETQ.

This chain connects TRBV7-2 to TRBJ2-5, with unresolved D. The CDR3 spans 12 residues. Trimming left V 2 bases short and J 4 bases short, with 5 bases between. Germline-derived CDR1 and CDR2 are SGHTA and FQGNSA. In DNA form, the CDR3 reads TGTGCCAGCAGCTTACGCGCAGAGACCCAGTACTTC. Amino acids: CASSLRAETQYF.

Comment on this clone: An end of the junction differs from the germline gene, which may be a read error. The rearrangement uses TRBV7-6 and TRBJ2-5; TRBD2 might be the D (6 bases). The CDR3 spans 15 residues. CDR1 and CDR2 from the germline V gene are SGHVS and FNYEAQ. In DNA form, the CDR3 reads TGTGCCAGCAGTTTAGCCGGGAGCGGCGGAGAGACCCAGTACTTC. This gives the protein CASSLAGSGGETQYF.

The chain uses TRBV7-9 and TRBJ2-1; 8 nucleotides agree with TRBD1. The CDR3 sequence is 16 residues long. Germline V lookup: CDR1 SEHNR, CDR2 FQNEAQ (reference sequence). With 5 bases clipped from V and 0 bases from J, the junction kept 6 bases outside the gene matches. The CDR3 loop reads CASSPSTGDSYNEQFF. The CDR3 DNA sequence: TGTGCCAGCAGCCCCTCGACAGGGGACTCCTACAATGAGCAGTTCTTC.

CDR3: CASSQEGRREEKLFF. DNA for the CDR3: TGCGCCAGCAGCCAAGAAGGCAGGAGGGAGGAAAAACTGTTTTTT. The gene calls are TRBV4-3 and TRBJ1-4; D is undetermined. This CDR3 has 15 amino acids. With 0 bases removed from V and 8 bases from J, the gap between germline ends came to 13 bases. Germline CDR1 is LGHNA and CDR2 is YSLEER.

The chain uses TRBV19 and TRBJ1-1; maybe TRBD1 (6 bases). CDR3 length equals 14 residues. The germline V and J ends were trimmed by 6 bases and 4 bases, with 15 bases remaining between them. CDR1 is LNHDA, CDR2 SQIVND, per germline (reference sequence). CDR3 in DNA: TGTGCCAGTAGAATAAACAGGGTGGGCACTGAAGCTTTCTTT. This codes for CASRINRVGTEAFF.

The rearrangement joins TRBV19 to TRBJ1-2, with D maybe TRBD1 (6 bases). This CDR3 is built from 13 residues. The germline V gene encodes CDR1 LNHDA and CDR2 SQIVND (reference sequence). V was cut by 7 bases and J by 6 bases, with 15 bases left in between. In DNA, the CDR3 is TGTGCCAGTAATACAGGGAACTCCCATGGCTACACCTTC. This codes for CASNTGNSHGYTF.

The chain recombines TRBV28 with TRBJ2-1; a possible D gene is TRBD1 (5 bases). The CDR3 has 13 residues. V gave up 5 bases and J gave up 7 bases, with 12 bases separating them. The V gene's germline CDR1 is MDHEN and CDR2 SYDVKM. In nucleotides, the CDR3 is TGTGCCAGCAGTACACATCCAGGGAATGAGCAGTTCTTC. Amino acids: CASSTHPGNEQFF.

This chain joins TRBV7-9 and TRBJ1-5; TRBD1 is a possible D gene (5 bases). The CDR3 consists of 14 residues. In germline, CDR1 is SEHNR, CDR2 FQNEAQ (reference sequence). The V end lost 5 bases, the J end lost 7 bases, and 15 bases lay between the germline ends. DNA for the CDR3: TGTGCCAGCAGCCTTGACGCATCAGGGCAGCCCCAGCATTTT. This sequence encodes CASSLDASGQPQHF.

The chain recombines TRBV18 with TRBJ1-5, with D tentatively TRBD1 (5 bases). The CDR3 contains 16 residues. CDR1 and CDR2 (germline): KGHSH, LQKENI. V lost 1 base to trimming and J lost 4 bases, with 14 bases between them. The CDR3 DNA reads TGTGCCAGCTCACCACTTGGGAGGGGAGGGAATCAGCCCCAGCATTTT. It translates to CASSPLGRGGNQPQHF.

Comment on this clone: The sample holds other DNA sequences that translate to the same CDR3. The CDR3 bases are TGTGCCAGCAGTTTCTTACAGGGCACAGATACGCAGTATTTT. Protein: CASSFLQGTDTQYF. The chain employs TRBV28 and TRBJ2-3; D perhaps matches TRBD1 (5 bases). CDR1 is MDHEN, CDR2 SYDVKM, per germline. The CDR3 is 14 amino acids. Trimming stripped 3 bases from V and 1 base from J, with 8 bases between.

V usage is TRBV28 and J usage is TRBJ2-7; 13 bases match TRBD2. Germline lookup yields CDR1 MDHEN and CDR2 SYDVKM. The V segment lost 6 bases and the J segment 4 bases; nucleotides outside the gene matches: 9. The CDR3 length is 16 residues. In nucleotides, the CDR3 is TGTGCCAGCAGATCTAATCGACTAGCGGGAGGTTACGAGCAGTACTTC. The encoded protein is CASRSNRLAGGYEQYF.

This CDR3 is CASSYSVTARSYEQYF. The CDR3, as DNA: TGTGCCAGCAGTTACTCAGTTACAGCACGCTCCTACGAGCAGTACTTC. The chain links TRBV6-6 to TRBJ2-7, with D uncertain. Trimming cost V 0 bases and J 0 bases, with 12 bases left between them. The CDR3 has 16 amino acids. The germline V gene has CDR1 MNHNY and CDR2 SVGAGI (reference sequence).

The chain is built from TRBV7-8 and TRBJ1-5; tentative D call: TRBD1 (6 bases). Germline CDR1 and CDR2: SGHVS and FQNEAQ. Trimming took 6 bases from V and 7 from J, leaving 16 bases between them. The CDR3 spans 14 residues. In DNA, the CDR3 is TGTGCCAGCAGATCTACAGGGAGGGGACAGCCCCAGCATTTT. Protein product: CASRSTGRGQPQHF. The variable domain in full, completed from reference TRBV7-8 and TRBJ1-5, reads GAGVSQSPRYKVAKRGQDVALRCDPISGHVSLFWYQQALGQGPEFLTYFQNEAQLDKSGLPSDRFFAERPEGSVSTLKIQRTQQEDSAVYLCASRSTGRGQPQHFGDGTRLSIL.

The genes are TRBV5-6 and TRBJ2-7; 9 nucleotides agree with TRBD2. Germline V CDR1 and CDR2: SGHDT, YYEEEE. V lost 5 bases, J lost 7 bases, and 10 bases stayed unmatched. The length of the CDR3 is 14 residues. The chain's CDR3 is CASSSVSGRGEQYF. DNA for the CDR3: TGTGCCAGCAGTTCTGTTAGCGGGAGAGGTGAGCAGTACTTC. Filled out from reference TRBV5-6 and TRBJ2-7, the complete variable domain reads DAGVTQSPTHLIKTRGQQVTLRCSPKSGHDTVSWYQQALGQGPQFIFQYYEEEERQRGNFPDRFSGHQFPNYSSELNVNALLLGDSALYLCASSSVSGRGEQYFGPGTRLTVT.

V usage is TRBV4-3 and J usage is TRBJ1-2; TRBD1 is a possible D gene (5 bases). The CDR3 runs 13 residues. Trimming cost V 4 bases and J 3 bases, with 9 bases left between them. Germline V gives CDR1 LGHNA, CDR2 YSLEER. In DNA form, the CDR3 reads TGCGCCAGCAGCCCCGGGGGAGACTATGGCTACACCTTC. Translation gives CASSPGGDYGYTF.

The chain carries TRBV9 and TRBJ2-5; 9 bases are a match to TRBD1. CDR3 length: 14 residues. Losses at the gene ends were 3 bases for V and 4 bases for J; bases not matched to a gene: 4. Germline assignment: CDR1 SGDLS and CDR2 YYNGEE. The CDR3 loop reads CASSATGGLETQYF. CDR3 DNA sequence: TGTGCCAGCAGCGCCACAGGGGGCTTAGAGACCCAGTACTTC.

This clone was observed a few times. The genes are TRBV2 and TRBJ2-7, with a tentative D call TRBD1 (6 bases). The CDR3 covers 13 residues. Germline V gives CDR1 SNHLY, CDR2 FYNNEI. With 7 bases removed from V and 2 bases from J, the gap between germline ends came to 12 bases. In nucleotides, the CDR3 is TGTGCCAGCAAGGGGGACGTTACCTACGAGCAGTACTTC. Translated: CASKGDVTYEQYF. Looking up the rest from reference TRBV2 and TRBJ2-7 gives the full variable domain: EPEVTQTPSHQVTQMGQEVILRCVPISNHLYFYWYRQILGQKVEFLVSFYNNEISEKSEIFDDQFSVERPDGSNFTLKIRSTKLEDSAMYFCASKGDVTYEQYFGPGTRLTVT.

V is TRBV19 and J is TRBJ1-1, with D possibly being TRBD1 (6 bases). Germline V gives CDR1 LNHDA, CDR2 SQIVND (reference sequence). The V and J ends lost 6 bases and 6 bases respectively, with 14 bases between them. This CDR3 region has 13 residues. The CDR3, as DNA: TGTGCCAGTAGCGAACTCGACAGGTCTGAAGCTTTCTTT. This codes for CASSELDRSEAFF. Full variable domain (outside the CDR3, taken from reference TRBV19 and TRBJ1-1): DGGITQSPKYLFRKEGQNVTLSCEQNLNHDAMYWYRQDPGQGLRLIYYSQIVNDFQKGDIAEGYSVSREKKESFPLTVTSAQKNPTAFYLCASSELDRSEAFFGQGTRLTVV.

V is TRBV29-1 and J is TRBJ2-7; the D gene is possibly TRBD2 (6 bases). Germline V lookup: CDR1 SQVTM, CDR2 ANQGSEA. This CDR3 is built from 13 residues. V lost 4 bases, J lost 0 bases, and 10 bases lay in between. The CDR3: CSVGGVNSYEQYF. CDR3 nucleotide sequence: TGCAGCGTTGGCGGGGTCAACTCCTACGAGCAGTACTTC.

This clone showed up just a few times. V usage is TRBV27 and J usage is TRBJ2-1, with D perhaps matching TRBD1 (5 bases). The germline CDR1 and CDR2 sequences are MNHEY and SMNVEV (reference sequence). V was shortened by 6 bases and J by 4 bases, with 16 bases between the two germline ends. This CDR3 has 15 residues. This CDR3 is CASRQVSRRYNEQFF. The DNA for the CDR3 is TGTGCCAGCAGACAGGTATCAAGAAGATACAATGAGCAGTTCTTC.

The gene calls are TRBV9 and TRBJ1-2; tentatively, D is TRBD1 (5 bases). This CDR3 spans 15 amino acids. Germline V gives CDR1 SGDLS, CDR2 YYNGEE. With 0 bases removed from V and 7 bases from J, the gap between germline ends came to 16 bases. Here the CDR3 DNA reads TGTGCCAGCAGCGTAGACCTTACAGGTGGCGGTGGCTACACCTTC. It translates to CASSVDLTGGGGYTF.